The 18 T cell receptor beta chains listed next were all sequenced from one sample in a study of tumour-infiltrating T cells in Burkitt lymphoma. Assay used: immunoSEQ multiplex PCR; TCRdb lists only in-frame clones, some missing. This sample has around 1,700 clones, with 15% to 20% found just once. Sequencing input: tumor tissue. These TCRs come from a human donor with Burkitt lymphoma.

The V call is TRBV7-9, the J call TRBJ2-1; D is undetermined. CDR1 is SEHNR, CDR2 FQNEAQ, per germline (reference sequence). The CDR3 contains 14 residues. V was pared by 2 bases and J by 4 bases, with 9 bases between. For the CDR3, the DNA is TGTGCCAGCAGCTTAACAGCTTCTTACAATGAGCAGTTCTTC. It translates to CASSLTASYNEQFF.

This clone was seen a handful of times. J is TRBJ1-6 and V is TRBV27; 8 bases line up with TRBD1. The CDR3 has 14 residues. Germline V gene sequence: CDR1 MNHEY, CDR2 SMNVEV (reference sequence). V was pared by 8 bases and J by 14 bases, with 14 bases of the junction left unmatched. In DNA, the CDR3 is TGTGCCAGCTGCCCACAGGGGGGGTTTGGGGCCCTCCACTTT. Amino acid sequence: CASCPQGGFGALHF.

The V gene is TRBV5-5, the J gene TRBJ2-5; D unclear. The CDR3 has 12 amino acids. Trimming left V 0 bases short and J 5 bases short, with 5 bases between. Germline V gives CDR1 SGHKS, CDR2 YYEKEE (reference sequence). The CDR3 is CASSLVRETQYF. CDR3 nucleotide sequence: TGTGCCAGCAGCTTGGTACGGGAGACCCAGTACTTC.

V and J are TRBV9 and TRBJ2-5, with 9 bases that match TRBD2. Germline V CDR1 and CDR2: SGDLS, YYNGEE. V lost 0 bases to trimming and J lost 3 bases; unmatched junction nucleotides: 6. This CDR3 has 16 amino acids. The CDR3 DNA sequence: TGTGCCAGCAGCGTAGTTAGCGGGGGAAAAAAAGAGACCCAGTACTTC. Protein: CASSVVSGGKKETQYF. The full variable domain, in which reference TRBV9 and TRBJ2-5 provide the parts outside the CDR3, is DSGVTQTPKHLITATGQRVTLRCSPRSGDLSVYWYQQSLDQGLQFLIQYYNGEERAKGNILERFSAQQFPDLHSELNLSSLELGDSALYFCASSVVSGGKKETQYFGPGTRLLVL.

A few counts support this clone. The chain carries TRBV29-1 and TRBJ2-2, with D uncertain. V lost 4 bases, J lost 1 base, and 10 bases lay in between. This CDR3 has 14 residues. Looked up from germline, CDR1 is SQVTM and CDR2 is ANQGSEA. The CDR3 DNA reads TGCAGCGTTGCCCCTGACTTGAACACCGGGGAGCTGTTTTTT. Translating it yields CSVAPDLNTGELFF.

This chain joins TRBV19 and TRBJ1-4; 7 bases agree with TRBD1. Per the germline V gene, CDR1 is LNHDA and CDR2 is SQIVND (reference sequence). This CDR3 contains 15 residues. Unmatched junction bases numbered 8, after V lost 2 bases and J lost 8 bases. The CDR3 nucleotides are TGTGCCAGTAGTATACAGGAGGGGGCGTCGGAAAAACTGTTTTTT. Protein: CASSIQEGASEKLFF. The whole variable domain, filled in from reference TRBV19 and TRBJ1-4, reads DGGITQSPKYLFRKEGQNVTLSCEQNLNHDAMYWYRQDPGQGLRLIYYSQIVNDFQKGDIAEGYSVSREKKESFPLTVTSAQKNPTAFYLCASSIQEGASEKLFFGSGTQLSVL.

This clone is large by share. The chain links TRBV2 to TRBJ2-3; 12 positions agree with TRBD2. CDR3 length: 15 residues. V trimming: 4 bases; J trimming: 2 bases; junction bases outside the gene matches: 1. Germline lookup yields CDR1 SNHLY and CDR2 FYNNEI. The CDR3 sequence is CASSGLAGDTDTQYF. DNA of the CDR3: TGTGCCAGCAGTGGACTAGCGGGGGACACAGATACGCAGTATTTT.

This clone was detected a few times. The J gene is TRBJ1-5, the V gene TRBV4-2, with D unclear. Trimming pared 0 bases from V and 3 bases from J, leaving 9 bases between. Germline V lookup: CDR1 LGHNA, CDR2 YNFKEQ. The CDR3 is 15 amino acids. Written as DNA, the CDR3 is TGTGCCAGCAGCCAAGAAACCGGTGACAATCAGCCCCAGCATTTT. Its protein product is CASSQETGDNQPQHF.

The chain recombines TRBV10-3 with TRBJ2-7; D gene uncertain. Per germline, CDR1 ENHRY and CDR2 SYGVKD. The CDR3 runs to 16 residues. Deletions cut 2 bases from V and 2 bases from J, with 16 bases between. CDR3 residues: CAISEGIGSRPYEQYF. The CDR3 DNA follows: TGTGCCATCAGTGAGGGTATAGGGTCTCGTCCCTACGAGCAGTACTTC.

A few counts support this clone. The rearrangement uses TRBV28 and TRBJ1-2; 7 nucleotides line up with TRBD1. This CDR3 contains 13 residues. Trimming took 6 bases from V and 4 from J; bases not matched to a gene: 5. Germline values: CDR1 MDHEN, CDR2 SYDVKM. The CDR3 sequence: CASSEGASYGYTF. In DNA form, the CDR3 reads TGTGCCAGCAGCGAGGGGGCTTCCTATGGCTACACCTTC.

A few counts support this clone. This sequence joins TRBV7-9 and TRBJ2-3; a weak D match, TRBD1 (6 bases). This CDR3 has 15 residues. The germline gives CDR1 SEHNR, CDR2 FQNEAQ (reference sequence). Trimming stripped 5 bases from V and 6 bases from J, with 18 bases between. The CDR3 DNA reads TGTGCCAGCAGCCCATGGGACACGATCGCGGATACGCAGTATTTT. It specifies CASSPWDTIADTQYF.

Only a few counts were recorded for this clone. CDR3 sequence (DNA): TGCGCCAGCAGCTTGGGACTAGGGGGAAACAATGAGCAGTTCTTC. The encoded protein is CASSLGLGGNNEQFF. V usage is TRBV5-1 and J usage is TRBJ2-1; D may match TRBD1 or TRBD2 (6 bases each). The CDR3 consists of 15 residues. Trimming took 0 bases from V and 5 from J, leaving 12 bases between them. Per germline, CDR1 SGHRS and CDR2 YFSETQ.

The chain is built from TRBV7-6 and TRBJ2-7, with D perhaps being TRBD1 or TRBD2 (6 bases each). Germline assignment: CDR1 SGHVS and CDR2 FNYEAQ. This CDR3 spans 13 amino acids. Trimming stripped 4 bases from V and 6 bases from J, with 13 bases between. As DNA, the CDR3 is TGTGCCAGCAGCTCCGGCAGGGGAGGCGAGCAGTACTTC. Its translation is CASSSGRGGEQYF.

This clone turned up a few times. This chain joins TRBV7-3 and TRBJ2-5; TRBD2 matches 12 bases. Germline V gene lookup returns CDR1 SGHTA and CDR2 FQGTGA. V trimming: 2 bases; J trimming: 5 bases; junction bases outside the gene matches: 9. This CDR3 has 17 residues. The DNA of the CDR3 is TGTGCCAGCAGCTTAGGCTCAGCTAGCGGGGGGGCTGAGACCCAGTACTTC. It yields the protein CASSLGSASGGAETQYF.

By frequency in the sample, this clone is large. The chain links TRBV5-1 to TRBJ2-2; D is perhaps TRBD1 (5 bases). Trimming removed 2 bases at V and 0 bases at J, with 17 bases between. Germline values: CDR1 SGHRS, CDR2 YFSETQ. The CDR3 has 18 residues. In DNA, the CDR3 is TGCGCCAGCAGCTTAATACAGGCATCTTTCGCGAACACCGGGGAGCTGTTTTTT. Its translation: CASSLIQASFANTGELFF.

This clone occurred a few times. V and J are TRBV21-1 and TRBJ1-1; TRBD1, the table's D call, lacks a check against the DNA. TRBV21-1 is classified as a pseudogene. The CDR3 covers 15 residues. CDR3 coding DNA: TGTGCCAGCAGTTCAGGTCAGAGAAATGACACTGAAGCTTTCTTT. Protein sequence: CASSSGQRNDTEAFF.

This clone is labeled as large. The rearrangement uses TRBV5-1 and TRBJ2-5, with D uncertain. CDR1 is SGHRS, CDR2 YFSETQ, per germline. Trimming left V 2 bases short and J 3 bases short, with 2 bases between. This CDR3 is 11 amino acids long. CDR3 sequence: CASSLEETQYF. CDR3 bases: TGCGCCAGCAGCTTAGAAGAGACCCAGTACTTC. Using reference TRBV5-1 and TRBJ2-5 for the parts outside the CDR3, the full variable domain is KAGVTQTPRYLIKTRGQQVTLSCSPISGHRSVSWYQQTPGQGLQFLFEYFSETQRNKGNFPGRFSGRQFSNSRSEMNVSTLELGDSALYLCASSLEETQYFGPGTRLLVL.

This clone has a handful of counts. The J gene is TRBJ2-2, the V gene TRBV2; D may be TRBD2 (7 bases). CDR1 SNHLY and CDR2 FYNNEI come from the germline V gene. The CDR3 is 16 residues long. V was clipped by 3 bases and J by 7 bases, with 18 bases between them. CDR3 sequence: CASSDPRRGGVGELFF. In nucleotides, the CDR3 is TGTGCCAGCAGTGACCCTCGGAGGGGGGGGGTCGGGGAGCTGTTTTTT. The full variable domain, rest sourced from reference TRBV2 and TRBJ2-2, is EPEVTQTPSHQVTQMGQEVILRCVPISNHLYFYWYRQILGQKVEFLVSFYNNEISEKSEIFDDQFSVERPDGSNFTLKIRSTKLEDSAMYFCASSDPRRGGVGELFFGEGSRLTVL.